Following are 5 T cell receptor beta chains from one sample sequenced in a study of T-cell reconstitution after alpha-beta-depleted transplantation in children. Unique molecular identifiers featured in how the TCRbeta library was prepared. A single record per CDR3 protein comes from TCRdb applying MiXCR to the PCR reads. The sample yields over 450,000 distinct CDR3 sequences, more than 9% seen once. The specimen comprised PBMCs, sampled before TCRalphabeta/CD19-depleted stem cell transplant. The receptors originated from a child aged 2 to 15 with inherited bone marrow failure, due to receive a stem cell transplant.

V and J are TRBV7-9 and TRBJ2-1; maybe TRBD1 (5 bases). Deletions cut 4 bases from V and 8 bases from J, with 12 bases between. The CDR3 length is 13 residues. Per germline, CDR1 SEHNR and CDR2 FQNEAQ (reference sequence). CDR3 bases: TGTGCCAGCAGCTCGGTCTTAGGGGATGAGCAGTTCTTC. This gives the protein CASSSVLGDEQFF.

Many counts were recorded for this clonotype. The CDR3 bases are TGCGCCAGCCGGGACGCAGAGACCCAGTACTTC. This sequence encodes CASRDAETQYF. This chain links TRBV5-1 with TRBJ2-5; D might be TRBD1 or TRBD2, each matching 5 bases. The germline V gene encodes CDR1 SGHRS and CDR2 YFSETQ. V was clipped by 7 bases and J by 4 bases, with 8 bases between them. This CDR3 is built from 11 residues.

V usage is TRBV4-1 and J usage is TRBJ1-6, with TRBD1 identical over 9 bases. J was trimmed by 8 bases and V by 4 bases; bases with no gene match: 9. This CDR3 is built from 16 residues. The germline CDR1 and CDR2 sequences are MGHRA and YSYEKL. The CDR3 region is CASSPTLGTGYSPLHF. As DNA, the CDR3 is TGCGCCAGCAGCCCGACCTTGGGGACAGGGTATTCACCCCTCCACTTT.

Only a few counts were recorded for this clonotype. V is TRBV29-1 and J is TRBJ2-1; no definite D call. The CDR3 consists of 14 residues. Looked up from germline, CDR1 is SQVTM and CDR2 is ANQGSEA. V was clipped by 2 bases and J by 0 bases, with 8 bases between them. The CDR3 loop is CSVELTLSYNEQFF. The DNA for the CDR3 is TGCAGCGTTGAACTAACACTCTCCTACAATGAGCAGTTCTTC.

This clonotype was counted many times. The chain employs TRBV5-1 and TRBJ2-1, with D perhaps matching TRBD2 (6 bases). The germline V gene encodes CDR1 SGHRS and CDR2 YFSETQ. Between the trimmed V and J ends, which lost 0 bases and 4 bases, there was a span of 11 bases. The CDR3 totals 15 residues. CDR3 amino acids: CASSLAAGLYNEQFF. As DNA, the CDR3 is TGCGCCAGCAGCTTGGCAGCGGGCCTATACAATGAGCAGTTCTTC.